Detailed here is one T cell receptor (beta chain). Its specificity is unknown. Germline V gives CDR1 LNHDA, CDR2 SQIVND (reference sequence). This CDR3 spans 15 amino acids. The data originate from a study of shared clonotypes between healthy human individuals. Study-level findings and limits: The rarefaction results pointed to incomplete sorted-subset sequencing despite large depth.

CD4+ cells underwent separation, giving CD45RA+ naive and CD45RA-negative memory subsets. Only in-frame clones appear in the TCRdb table, and some are missing; sequencing was by immunoSEQ multiplex PCR. The sample yields 850,000 to 1,100,000 clones, 77% seen once. The chain joins TRBV19 to TRBJ2-5; tentatively, D is TRBD1 (6 bases). The J call is in doubt because the DNA end fits TRBJ2-7 better. The sequence was collected from a man aged 18 to 35 in good health. Some clones in this sample may be carry-over from other donors' samples. Sequences were obtained from memory CD4+ T cells from PBMCs. The subset is: CD45RA-negative fraction. The CDR3 spells CASSFTGTLAYEQYF. CDR3 nucleotides: TGTGCCAGTAGTTTCACCGGGACACTCGCCTACGAGCAGTACTTC.